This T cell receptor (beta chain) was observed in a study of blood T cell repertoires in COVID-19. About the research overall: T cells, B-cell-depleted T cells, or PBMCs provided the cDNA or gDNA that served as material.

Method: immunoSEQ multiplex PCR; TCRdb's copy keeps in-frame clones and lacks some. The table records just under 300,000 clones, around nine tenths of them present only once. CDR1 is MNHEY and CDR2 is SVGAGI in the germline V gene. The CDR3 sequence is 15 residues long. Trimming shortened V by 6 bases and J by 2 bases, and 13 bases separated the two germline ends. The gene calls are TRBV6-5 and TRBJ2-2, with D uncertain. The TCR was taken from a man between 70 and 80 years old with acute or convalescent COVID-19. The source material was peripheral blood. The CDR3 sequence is CASRSSPPNTGELFF. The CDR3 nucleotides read TGTGCCAGCAGATCTAGTCCCCCCAACACCGGGGAGCTGTTTTTT.